This TCR beta chain was identified during a study of T cell repertoires in cytomegalovirus infection. Study-wide findings and caveats: HLA-C-restricted CMV-specific TCR beta clonotypes prevailed in the ex vivo response.

TCRdb re-derived calls from the reads in MiXCR, one entry per CDR3 protein. The sample yields around 440,000 distinct CDR3 sequences, around 11% seen once. About this clonotype itself: What it binds is unknown. A read error may account for a junction end that differs from germline.

The CDR3 covers 15 residues. The germline gives CDR1 SGHRS, CDR2 YFSETQ. Sequenced material: PBMCs. J is TRBJ1-5 and V is TRBV5-1; D not resolved. The receptor's source is a human donor in good health (CMV status not recorded). Some clones in this sample may be carry-over from other donors' samples. CDR3 coding DNA: TGCGCCAACAGCTTGGAAGGGATGAACGATCAGCCCCAGCATTTT. It codes for CANSLEGMNDQPQHF.